One T cell receptor beta chain is described in this entry. Profiling relied on immunoSEQ multiplex PCR, and the TCRdb table lists in-frame clones only, not all of them. The sample consists of about 95,000 clones, 85% of them appearing once. V was clipped by 10 bases and J by 2 bases; unmatched bases: 10. Germline values: CDR1 MDHEN, CDR2 SYDVKM. The CDR3 extends over 15 amino acids. This entry is derived from a study of cytomegalovirus exposure and HLA in healthy donors. At the level of the study: It was reported in a later analysis that the same platform had been used for the 120 or so validation repertoires as for the roughly 670 first-cohort repertoires.

This clonotype was sampled from a man younger than 35 in good health and CMV-seropositive. The genes are TRBV28 and TRBJ2-5; 10 bases are shared with TRBD1. Sequenced material: PBMCs. CDR3 in amino acids: CATVPGQGWQETQYF. For the CDR3, the DNA is TGTGCCACCGTCCCGGGACAGGGGTGGCAAGAGACCCAGTACTTC.